The rows below give T cell receptor beta chains drawn from one sample of a study of identical twins. MiXCR, run by TCRdb on the 5' RACE reads, gives a single entry per CDR3 protein. The data contain a few hundred thousand distinct CDR3 sequences, over 9.5% of them singletons. These same records also appear under a second study, on yellow fever vaccine responses in identical twins.

The sequencing sample was made of memory (CD45RO+) T cells sorted from blood. The receptor source for this set is a young woman in good health. Each CDR3 is given with its conserved first and last residue. The D gene is left open where the match is weak. Expanded clones get a size class; other rows say once, few or many, or leave the size out.

>TRBJ2-3|.|.|TRBV7-9
CASRTVATSTDTQYF
TGTGCCAGCAGGACCGTGGCCACTAGCACAGATACGCAGTATTTT
>TRBJ2-2|TRBD1|.|TRBV27
CASSKGAFTGELFF
TGTGCCAGTTCGAAGGGGGCGTTCACCGGGGAGCTGTTTTTT
>TRBJ1-5|.|few|TRBV5-4
CASSSPGSGPQHF
TGTGCCAGCAGCTCTCCGGGGTCAGGGCCCCAGCATTTT
>TRBJ2-1|.|.|TRBV5-1
CASSILGHEYNEQFF
TGCGCCAGCAGTATTCTAGGACACGAATACAATGAGCAGTTCTTC
>TRBJ2-1|TRBD1|few|TRBV3-1
CASSQGPGQGVNEQFF
TGTGCCAGCAGCCAAGGACCGGGACAGGGAGTCAATGAGCAGTTCTTC
>TRBJ2-1|TRBD2|few|TRBV7-2
CASSRPLAGGQDNEQFF
TGTGCCAGCAGCAGACCCCTAGCGGGGGGGCAGGATAATGAGCAGTTCTTC
>TRBJ2-2|TRBD2|.|TRBV20-1
CSAEPGLAEGGELFF
TGCAGTGCGGAACCGGGACTAGCTGAGGGCGGGGAGCTGTTTTTT
>TRBJ2-2|.|.|TRBV7-8
CASSLEVEGGELFF
TGTGCCAGCAGCTTAGAGGTGGAAGGCGGGGAGTTGTTTTTT
>TRBJ2-2|TRBD1|many|TRBV5-6
CASSGGQRLNTGELFF
TGTGCCAGCAGCGGGGGACAGCGTTTGAACACCGGGGAGCTGTTTTTT
>TRBJ2-2|TRBD1|few|TRBV18
CASSSAGTGYTGELFF
TGTGCCAGCTCATCGGCCGGGACAGGGTACACCGGGGAGCTGTTTTTT
>TRBJ2-1|.|many|TRBV6-5
CASSYFRGLGDNEQFF
TGTGCCAGCAGTTACTTCCGGGGATTGGGGGACAATGAGCAGTTCTTC
>TRBJ1-5|TRBD1|many|TRBV7-2
CASSYRGNSNQPQHF
TGTGCCAGCAGCTACAGGGGAAATAGCAATCAGCCCCAGCATTTT
>TRBJ2-1|.|medium-sized|TRBV7-3
CASSLNVGGGPYNEQFF
TGTGCCAGCAGCTTAAATGTGGGGGGTGGCCCCTACAATGAGCAGTTCTTC
>TRBJ2-7|TRBD1|few|TRBV29-1
CSVDTGGRNEQYF
TGCAGCGTAGATACAGGGGGACGAAACGAGCAGTACTTC
>TRBJ2-1|.|.|TRBV11-2
CASSLSRPAEYNEQFF
TGTGCCAGCAGCTTATCACGCCCGGCTGAGTACAATGAGCAGTTCTTC
>TRBJ1-5|TRBD1|many|TRBV24-1
CATSVGTGNNQPQHF
TGTGCCACCAGTGTTGGGACAGGGAACAATCAGCCCCAGCATTTT
>TRBJ2-1|.|many|TRBV29-1
CSAYLGNEQFF
TGCAGCGCCTACCTCGGCAATGAGCAGTTCTTC
>TRBJ2-1|TRBD2|.|TRBV7-8
CASSLLTGTSHLSRYNEQFF
TGTGCCAGCAGCTTACTTACCGGGACTAGCCACCTCTCTAGGTACAATGAGCAGTTCTTC
>TRBJ2-1|.|many|TRBV6-6
CASNIQTGETKFF
TGTGCCAGCAACATCCAAACGGGGGAGACGAAGTTCTTC
>TRBJ2-1|.|.|TRBV3-1
CASGGLSEQFF
TGTGCCAGCGGGGGGCTCAGTGAGCAGTTCTTC
>TRBJ2-3|.|few|TRBV20-1
CSARDPIGTDTQYF
TGCAGTGCTAGAGATCCCATAGGCACAGATACGCAGTATTTT
>TRBJ1-2|.|few|TRBV5-1
CASSSSAGQNYGYTF
TGCGCCAGCAGCTCCTCTGCCGGTCAAAACTATGGCTACACCTTC
>TRBJ1-5|.|few|TRBV10-3
CAIRVSVQGGQPQHF
TGTGCCATCAGGGTCAGTGTGCAGGGCGGGCAGCCCCAGCATTTT
>TRBJ1-1|TRBD1|many|TRBV12-3/TRBV12-4
CASNPGQDNTEAFF
TGTGCCAGCAACCCAGGACAGGATAACACTGAAGCTTTCTTT
>TRBJ1-6|.|few|TRBV7-2
CASSPLTNSPLHF
TGTGCCAGCAGCCCATTAACCAATTCACCCCTCCACTTT
>TRBJ2-3|TRBD2|few|TRBV7-6
CASSPGGFTDTQYF
TGTGCCAGCAGCCCCGGGGGGTTCACAGATACGCAGTATTTT
>TRBJ2-7|.|.|TRBV6-2/TRBV6-3
CASSYTYWDKSTYEQYF
TGTGCCAGCAGTTACACCTATTGGGACAAATCGACCTACGAGCAGTACTTC